In this sample, the clone carrying this T cell receptor beta chain turned up once. The data derive from a study of T cell responses to AZD1222 COVID-19 vaccine. V lost 3 bases and J 6 bases, leaving 13 bases between the germline ends. The CDR3 loop spans 14 amino acids. Germline CDR1 reads WSHSY; CDR2 reads SAAADI. Profiling relied on immunoSEQ multiplex PCR, and the TCRdb table lists in-frame clones only, not all of them. The top ten hold 2% to 3% of the sample, which has 150,000 to 200,000 clones, around 90% seen once. Sequenced here: peripheral blood, sampled on day 0 of AZD1222 vaccination. The chain recombines TRBV10-2 with TRBJ2-3, with unresolved D. The clonotype comes from an adult in good health. The CDR3, as DNA: TGCGCCAGCAGTGAAACGTACATAAAGGATACGCAGTATTTT. The encoded protein is CASSETYIKDTQYF.